Following are 31 T cell receptor beta chains from one sample sequenced in a study of shared clonotypes between healthy human individuals. Only in-frame clones appear in the TCRdb table, and some are missing; sequencing was by immunoSEQ multiplex PCR. The sample lists 600,000 to 700,000 clones, about 80% seen once, with under 2% in the top ten. Source material: memory CD4+ T cells sorted from blood. The subset here: CD45RA-negative fraction. The source of these receptors is a woman in her thirties in good health.

This chain joins TRBV6-5 and TRBJ1-1; possibly TRBD1 for D (5 bases). Germline V gives CDR1 MNHEY, CDR2 SVGAGI. The CDR3 consists of 14 residues. Deletions cut 6 bases from V and 1 base from J, with 12 bases between. CDR3 residues: CASRLQTANTEAFF. The CDR3 DNA is TGTGCCAGCAGACTCCAGACAGCGAACACTGAAGCTTTCTTT.

The J gene is TRBJ2-3, the V gene TRBV5-1; D might be TRBD2 (6 bases). Per the germline V gene, CDR1 is SGHRS and CDR2 is YFSETQ. Trimming left V 0 bases short and J 2 bases short, with 13 bases between. The CDR3 length is 16 residues. Written as DNA, the CDR3 is TGCGCCAGCAGCTTGGCCTCAGCGGGCTACACAGATACGCAGTATTTT. This translates into CASSLASAGYTDTQYF.

This clone was recorded once. The genes are TRBV10-3 and TRBJ2-1; D is undetermined. There are 12 residues in the CDR3. From germline, CDR1 is ENHRY and CDR2 SYGVKD. V lost 2 bases and J 6 bases, leaving 5 bases between the germline ends. CDR3 sequence (DNA): TGTGCCATCAGTGAGGCAGTCAATGAGCAGTTCTTC. It encodes CAISEAVNEQFF.

The chain links TRBV5-4 to TRBJ2-7; 10 bases are a match to TRBD2. CDR3 length: 17 residues. From germline, CDR1 is SGHNT and CDR2 YYREEE (reference sequence). Trimming took 2 bases from V and 2 from J; bases not matched to a gene: 10. For the CDR3, the DNA is TGTGCCAGCAGCTTACGGACTAGCGGCGCTATCCCCTACGAGCAGTACTTC. Translating gives CASSLRTSGAIPYEQYF.

This sequence joins TRBV2 and TRBJ2-7, with no clear D. The germline V gene has CDR1 SNHLY and CDR2 FYNNEI. The CDR3 is 12 residues long. V was pared by 7 bases and J by 0 bases, with 7 bases between. CDR3 sequence: CASTELSYEQYF. The CDR3 nucleotides read TGTGCCAGCACGGAACTCTCCTACGAGCAGTACTTC.

The rearrangement links TRBV27 to TRBJ2-2; perhaps TRBD2 as D (7 bases). The length of the CDR3 is 15 residues. The germline gives CDR1 MNHEY, CDR2 SMNVEV (reference sequence). V was cut by 6 bases and J by 4 bases, with 15 bases left in between. The DNA for the CDR3 is TGTGCCAGCAGGCACCGGGGGGCTGTCACCGGGGAGCTGTTTTTT. Translated: CASRHRGAVTGELFF.

The table lists this clone with a few counts. The V call is TRBV9, the J call TRBJ2-1; D uncertain. CDR1 SGDLS and CDR2 YYNGEE come from the germline V gene. Trimming stripped 4 bases from V and 8 bases from J, with 13 bases between. The CDR3 contains 13 residues. CDR3 sequence (DNA): TGTGCCAGCAGCCCTTTCCCCGGGCATGAGCAGTTCTTC. Translated, it gives CASSPFPGHEQFF.

On this clone itself: This may arise from a read error, as a much more abundant clone is one base away. The rearrangement uses TRBV7-6 and TRBJ2-7, with 7 nucleotides matching TRBD2. The length of the CDR3 is 14 residues. Germline CDR1 SGHVS, CDR2 FNYEAQ. The V and J ends lost 5 bases and 0 bases, in that order; junction bases with no gene match: 4. CDR3 residues: CASSRQRDSYEQYF. The CDR3 nucleotides are TGTGCCAGCAGCCGGCAGCGGGACTCCTACGAGCAGTACTTC. Using reference TRBV7-6 and TRBJ2-7 for the parts outside the CDR3, the full variable domain is GAGVSQSPRYKVTKRGQDVALRCDPISGHVSLYWYRQALGQGPEFLTYFNYEAQQDKSGLPNDRFSAERPEGSISTLTIQRTEQRDSAMYRCASSRQRDSYEQYFGPGTRLTVT.

This rearrangement joins TRBV2 to TRBJ1-3; D call uncertain. The CDR3 is made up of 15 amino acids. Per germline, CDR1 SNHLY and CDR2 FYNNEI. V gave up 5 bases and J gave up 0 bases, with 11 bases separating them. The chain's CDR3 is CASSPDGSSGNTIYF. The CDR3 DNA follows: TGTGCCAGCAGTCCGGACGGGAGCTCTGGAAACACCATATATTTT. The variable domain in full, completed from reference TRBV2 and TRBJ1-3, reads EPEVTQTPSHQVTQMGQEVILRCVPISNHLYFYWYRQILGQKVEFLVSFYNNEISEKSEIFDDQFSVERPDGSNFTLKIRSTKLEDSAMYFCASSPDGSSGNTIYFGEGSWLTVV.

This clone was detected only a few times. The CDR3 bases are TGTGCCAGCAGCTCTCGGGTCGAGCAGTACTTC. This encodes CASSSRVEQYF. The V gene is TRBV21-1, the J gene TRBJ2-7; the D call TRBD2 from the table was never checked on the DNA. TRBV21-1 is a recognized pseudogene. The CDR3 has 11 amino acids.

The chain combines TRBV6-1 with TRBJ2-4, with D perhaps TRBD1 (6 bases). The germline V gene has CDR1 MNHNS and CDR2 SASEGT. The CDR3 contains 14 residues. The germline V and J ends were trimmed by 7 bases and 1 base, with 11 bases remaining between them. The chain's CDR3 is CASNIDRAKNIQYF. CDR3 bases: TGTGCCAGCAACATAGACAGGGCCAAAAACATTCAGTACTTC.

This chain links TRBV7-3 with TRBJ1-4, with D uncertain. CDR1 is SGHTA, CDR2 FQGTGA, per germline. Trimming removed 5 bases at V and 8 bases at J, with 12 bases between. The CDR3 runs 13 residues. The CDR3 here is CASSAMRGEKLFF. The CDR3 DNA sequence: TGTGCCAGCAGCGCGATGCGGGGAGAAAAACTGTTTTTT. Drawing the rest from reference TRBV7-3 and TRBJ1-4, the complete variable domain is GAGVSQTPSNKVTEKGKYVELRCDPISGHTALYWYRQSLGQGPEFLIYFQGTGAADDSGLPNDRFFAVRPEGSVSTLKIQRTERGDSAVYLCASSAMRGEKLFFGSGTQLSVL.

The CDR3: CASSVSPFVEAFF. The CDR3, as DNA: TGTGCCAGCAGCGTCTCGCCATTCGTTGAAGCTTTCTTT. The V and J genes are TRBV7-6 and TRBJ1-1; D unclear. V lost 5 bases and J lost 7, with 14 bases in between. The germline V gene has CDR1 SGHVS and CDR2 FNYEAQ. The CDR3 has 13 residues.

This clone was observed a few times. This rearrangement joins TRBV28 to TRBJ2-7; D gene unclear. Germline CDR1 is MDHEN and CDR2 is SYDVKM. CDR3 size: 18 residues. Trimming took 3 bases from V and 0 from J, leaving 21 bases between them. CDR3 sequence reads: CASSFQRYGGVFSYEQYF. For the CDR3, the DNA is TGTGCCAGCAGTTTCCAACGTTACGGTGGGGTCTTCTCCTACGAGCAGTACTTC.

The gene calls are TRBV4-1 and TRBJ2-7; either TRBD1 or TRBD2 may supply D (5 bases each). The CDR3 is made up of 15 amino acids. Germline V gene lookup returns CDR1 MGHRA and CDR2 YSYEKL. Trimming removed 3 bases from V and 2 bases from J, with 14 bases in between. CDR3 DNA: TGCGCCAGCAGCCATCCCGGGACCCAGACCTACGAGCAGTACTTC. Its translation is CASSHPGTQTYEQYF.

This clone was seen a few times. The chain combines TRBV5-1 with TRBJ2-2, with 8 bases aligning to TRBD2. Trimming took 1 base from V and 2 from J; bases not matched to a gene: 4. The CDR3 runs 16 residues. Germline V gene lookup returns CDR1 SGHRS and CDR2 YFSETQ. The CDR3 DNA is TGCGCCAGCAGCTTGTTTAGCGGGACTAACACCGGGGAGCTGTTTTTT. Protein: CASSLFSGTNTGELFF.

This chain connects TRBV6-6 to TRBJ1-3; no clear D. V dropped 7 bases and J dropped 0 bases, with 10 bases sitting between them. This CDR3 region has 14 residues. Germline V gene sequence: CDR1 MNHNY, CDR2 SVGAGI (reference sequence). The CDR3 loop reads CASNTGVSGNTIYF. CDR3 sequence (DNA): TGTGCCAGCAATACGGGAGTCTCTGGAAACACCATATATTTT.

Only a few counts were recorded for this clone. V usage is TRBV27 and J usage is TRBJ2-4; 7 nucleotides line up with TRBD2. The CDR3 runs 14 residues. Unmatched junction bases numbered 8, after V lost 7 bases and J lost 5 bases. In germline, CDR1 is MNHEY, CDR2 SMNVEV (reference sequence). The CDR3 region is CASKARDYENIQYF. The CDR3 DNA follows: TGTGCCAGCAAGGCCCGGGACTATGAAAACATTCAGTACTTC.

This rearrangement joins TRBV11-2 to TRBJ2-1; D gene unclear. The CDR3 runs 15 residues. Germline V CDR1 and CDR2: SGHAT, FQNNGV. V was shortened by 5 bases and J by 0 bases, with 11 bases between the two germline ends. The CDR3 sequence: CASSKRVSSYNEQFF. The CDR3 DNA is TGTGCCAGCAGCAAAAGGGTTAGCTCCTACAATGAGCAGTTCTTC.

The chain uses TRBV7-9 and TRBJ1-4, with 8 bases aligning to TRBD1. V shed 0 bases and J 7 bases; nucleotides not matched to a gene: 4. Germline CDR1 reads SEHNR; CDR2 reads FQNEAQ (reference sequence). The CDR3 covers 15 residues. In DNA form, the CDR3 reads TGTGCCAGCAGCTTAGCAAGACAGGGGAGTGAAAAACTGTTTTTT. Translation: CASSLARQGSEKLFF.

The chain is built from TRBV7-9 and TRBJ2-7, with TRBD2 identical over 8 bases. The V gene's germline CDR1 is SEHNR and CDR2 FQNEAQ (reference sequence). The V and J ends lost 4 bases and 0 bases, in that order; junction bases with no gene match: 8. This CDR3 is 16 amino acids long. CDR3 region: CASSYSLAAASYEQYF. Written as DNA, the CDR3 is TGTGCCAGCAGCTATTCACTAGCGGCGGCCTCCTACGAGCAGTACTTC.

The V gene is TRBV15, the J gene TRBJ2-5; TRBD1 aligns across 8 bases. The CDR3 has 16 amino acids. V shed 0 bases and J 1 base; nucleotides not matched to a gene: 4. Looked up from germline, CDR1 is LNHNV and CDR2 is YYDKDF (reference sequence). In DNA form, the CDR3 reads TGTGCCACCAGCAGAGATGGGGGGACAGGCCAAGAGACCCAGTACTTC. Translation gives CATSRDGGTGQETQYF.

The chain is built from TRBV10-1 and TRBJ2-5; 8 bases align to TRBD2. Germline CDR1 is WNHNN and CDR2 is SYGVQD (reference sequence). V dropped 6 bases and J dropped 5; count of bases not matched to a gene: 5. The CDR3 consists of 13 residues. CDR3 nucleotide sequence: TGCGCCAGCAGCCTCGCGGGAGGTGAGACCCAGTACTTC. Protein product: CASSLAGGETQYF.

In DNA, the CDR3 is TGTGCCAGCACCGGGGAGGGGGGCGAGCTGTTTTTT. Amino acid sequence: CASTGEGGELFF. The chain recombines TRBV2 with TRBJ2-2, with D maybe TRBD2 (7 bases). The CDR3 runs 12 residues. Germline lookup yields CDR1 SNHLY and CDR2 FYNNEI. The V and J ends lost 7 bases and 11 bases respectively, with 14 bases between them.

The gene calls are TRBV2 and TRBJ2-2, with 8 bases that match TRBD1. Per germline, CDR1 SNHLY and CDR2 FYNNEI. The CDR3 consists of 15 residues. V lost 4 bases and J lost 5; bases outside the gene matches: 6. DNA for the CDR3: TGTGCCAGCAGTGCAGGACAGGGTGGAACCGGGGAGCTGTTTTTT. It translates to CASSAGQGGTGELFF.

This clone was detected only a few times. The gene calls are TRBV30 and TRBJ1-1, with a tentative D call TRBD1 (5 bases). The germline V gene encodes CDR1 GTSNPN and CDR2 SVGIG (reference sequence). Trimming stripped 3 bases from V and 2 bases from J, with 13 bases between. CDR3 size: 14 residues. CDR3 DNA: TGTGCCTGGAGCGGTAGCAGGGCCAACACTGAAGCTTTCTTT. Its translation is CAWSGSRANTEAFF.

V and J are TRBV27 and TRBJ2-1, with 7 bases fitting TRBD2. CDR1 is MNHEY, CDR2 SMNVEV, per germline (reference sequence). The CDR3 is made up of 16 amino acids. The J segment lost 2 bases and the V segment lost 8 bases, leaving 12 bases of the junction unmatched. For the CDR3, the DNA is TGTGCCAGCGGTCTAGCGGCTTCAAGGACCTACAATGAGCAGTTCTTC. This codes for CASGLAASRTYNEQFF.

This clone was observed at least ten times. At the DNA level, this CDR3 is encoded by other sequences in the same sample as well. The chain uses TRBV20-1 and TRBJ1-1; D unclear. Trimming stripped 5 bases from V and 3 bases from J, with 7 bases between. Germline lookup yields CDR1 DFQATT and CDR2 SNEGSKA (reference sequence). CDR3 length: 11 residues. This CDR3 is CSARGYTEAFF. For the CDR3, the DNA is TGCAGTGCTCGCGGATACACTGAAGCTTTCTTT.

The chain recombines TRBV9 with TRBJ2-2, with D hard to call. Germline V gene sequence: CDR1 SGDLS, CDR2 YYNGEE. V lost 2 bases and J 2 bases, leaving 16 bases between the germline ends. The CDR3 totals 17 residues. CDR3 in DNA: TGTGCCAGCAGCGTTTCGAGGATGCGCGGAAACACCGGGGAGCTGTTTTTT. It translates to CASSVSRMRGNTGELFF. Full variable domain (remainder filled in from reference TRBV9 and TRBJ2-2): DSGVTQTPKHLITATGQRVTLRCSPRSGDLSVYWYQQSLDQGLQFLIQYYNGEERAKGNILERFSAQQFPDLHSELNLSSLELGDSALYFCASSVSRMRGNTGELFFGEGSRLTVL.

The table lists this clone with a few counts. The genes are TRBV10-1 and TRBJ2-7, with 10 bases identical to TRBD2. This CDR3 has 14 amino acids. The germline V gene has CDR1 WNHNN and CDR2 SYGVQD (reference sequence). Germline trimming cut 3 bases from V and 3 bases from J; bases unmatched to any gene: 2. DNA of the CDR3: TGCGCCAGCAGTGATGGGACTAGCGTCTACGAGCAGTACTTC. This encodes CASSDGTSVYEQYF.

The chain combines TRBV6-1 with TRBJ2-7; 7 bases fit TRBD2. CDR1 and CDR2 (germline): MNHNS, SASEGT. J lost 5 bases, V lost 4 bases, and 8 bases had no gene match. CDR3 length: 14 residues. The CDR3, as DNA: TGTGCCAGCAGTGCTGGGGGAGGGCCCGACGAGCAGTACTTC. Amino acids: CASSAGGGPDEQYF.